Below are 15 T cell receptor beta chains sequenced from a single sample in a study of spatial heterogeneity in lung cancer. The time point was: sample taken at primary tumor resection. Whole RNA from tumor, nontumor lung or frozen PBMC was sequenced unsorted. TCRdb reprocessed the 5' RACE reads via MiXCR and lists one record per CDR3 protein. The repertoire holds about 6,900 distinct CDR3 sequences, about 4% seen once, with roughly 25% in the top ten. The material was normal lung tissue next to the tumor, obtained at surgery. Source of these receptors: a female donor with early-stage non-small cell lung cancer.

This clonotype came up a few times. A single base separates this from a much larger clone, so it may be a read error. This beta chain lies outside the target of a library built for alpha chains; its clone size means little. The CDR3 DNA follows: TGTGCCAGCAGTGGGACTGACACAGATACGCAGTATTTT. This sequence encodes CASSGTDTDTQYF. This rearrangement joins TRBV2 to TRBJ2-3, with a possible D match to TRBD2 (5 bases). CDR1 SNHLY and CDR2 FYNNEI come from the germline V gene. This CDR3 spans 13 amino acids. V was cut by 4 bases and J by 2 bases, with 7 bases left in between.

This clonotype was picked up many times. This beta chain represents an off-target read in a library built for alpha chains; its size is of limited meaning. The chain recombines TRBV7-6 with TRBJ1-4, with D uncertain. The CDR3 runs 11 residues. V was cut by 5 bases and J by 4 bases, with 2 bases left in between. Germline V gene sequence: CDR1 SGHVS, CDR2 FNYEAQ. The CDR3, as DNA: TGTGCCAGCAGCGTTAATGAAAAACTGTTTTTT. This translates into CASSVNEKLFF.

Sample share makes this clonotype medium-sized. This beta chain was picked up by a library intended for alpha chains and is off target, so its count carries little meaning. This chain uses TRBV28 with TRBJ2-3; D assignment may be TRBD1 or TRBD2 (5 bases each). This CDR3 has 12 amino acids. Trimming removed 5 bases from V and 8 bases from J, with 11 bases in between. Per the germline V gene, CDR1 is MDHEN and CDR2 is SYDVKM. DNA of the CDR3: TGTGCCAGCAGTGGGGGATGGGGTACGCAGTATTTT. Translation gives CASSGGWGTQYF.

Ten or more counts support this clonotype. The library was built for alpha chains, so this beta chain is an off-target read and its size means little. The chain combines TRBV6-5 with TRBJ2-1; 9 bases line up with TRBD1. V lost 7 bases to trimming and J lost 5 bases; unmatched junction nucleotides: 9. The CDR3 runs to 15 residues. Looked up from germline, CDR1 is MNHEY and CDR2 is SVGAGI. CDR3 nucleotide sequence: TGTGCCAGCACCCACAGGGGGCTAGGACACAATGAGCAGTTCTTC. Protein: CASTHRGLGHNEQFF.

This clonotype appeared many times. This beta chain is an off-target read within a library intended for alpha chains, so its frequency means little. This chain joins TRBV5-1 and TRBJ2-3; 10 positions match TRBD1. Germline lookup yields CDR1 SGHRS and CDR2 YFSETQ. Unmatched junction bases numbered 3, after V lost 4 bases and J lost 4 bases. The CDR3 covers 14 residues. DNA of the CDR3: TGCGCCAGCAGCCAGACAGGGGGCGCAGATACGCAGTATTTT. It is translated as CASSQTGGADTQYF.

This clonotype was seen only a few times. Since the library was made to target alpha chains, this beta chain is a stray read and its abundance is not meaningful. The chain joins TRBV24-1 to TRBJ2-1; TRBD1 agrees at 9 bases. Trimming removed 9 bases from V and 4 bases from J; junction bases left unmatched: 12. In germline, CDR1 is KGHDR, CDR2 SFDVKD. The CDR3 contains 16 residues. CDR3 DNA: TGTGCCACCGGGGGACAGGGAAAGTTCAGTTACAATGAGCAGTTCTTC. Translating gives CATGGQGKFSYNEQFF.

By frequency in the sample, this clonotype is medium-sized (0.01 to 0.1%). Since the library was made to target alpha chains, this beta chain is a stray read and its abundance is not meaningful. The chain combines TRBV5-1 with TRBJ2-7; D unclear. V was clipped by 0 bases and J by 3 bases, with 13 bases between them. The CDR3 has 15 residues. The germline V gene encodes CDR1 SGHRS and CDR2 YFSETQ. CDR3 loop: CASSLGQENLYEQYF. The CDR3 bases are TGCGCCAGCAGCTTGGGCCAGGAGAATCTCTACGAGCAGTACTTC.

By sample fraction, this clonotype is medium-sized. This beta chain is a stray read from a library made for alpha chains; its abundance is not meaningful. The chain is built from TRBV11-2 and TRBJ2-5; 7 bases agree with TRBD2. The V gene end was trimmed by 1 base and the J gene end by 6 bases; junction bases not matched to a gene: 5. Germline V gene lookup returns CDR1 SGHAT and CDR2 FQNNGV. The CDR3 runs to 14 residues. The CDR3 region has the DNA TGTGCCAGCAGCTTAGGAACTAGCGCACAGACCCAGTACTTC. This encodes CASSLGTSAQTQYF.

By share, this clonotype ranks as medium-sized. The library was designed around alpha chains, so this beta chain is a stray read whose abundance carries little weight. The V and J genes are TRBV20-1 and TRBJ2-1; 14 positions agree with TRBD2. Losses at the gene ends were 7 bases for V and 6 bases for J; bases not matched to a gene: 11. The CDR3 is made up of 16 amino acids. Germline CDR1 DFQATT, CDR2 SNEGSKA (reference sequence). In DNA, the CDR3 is TGCAGTGTCGACCTGACTAGCGGGGGGGCAATCAATGAGCAGTTCTTC. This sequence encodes CSVDLTSGGAINEQFF.

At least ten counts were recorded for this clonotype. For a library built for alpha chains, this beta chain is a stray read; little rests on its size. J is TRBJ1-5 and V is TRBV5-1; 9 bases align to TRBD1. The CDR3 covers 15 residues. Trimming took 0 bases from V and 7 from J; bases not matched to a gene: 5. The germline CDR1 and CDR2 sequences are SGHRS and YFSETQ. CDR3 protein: CASSLDGTGFQPQHF. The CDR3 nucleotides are TGCGCCAGCAGCTTGGACGGGACAGGGTTCCAGCCCCAGCATTTT.

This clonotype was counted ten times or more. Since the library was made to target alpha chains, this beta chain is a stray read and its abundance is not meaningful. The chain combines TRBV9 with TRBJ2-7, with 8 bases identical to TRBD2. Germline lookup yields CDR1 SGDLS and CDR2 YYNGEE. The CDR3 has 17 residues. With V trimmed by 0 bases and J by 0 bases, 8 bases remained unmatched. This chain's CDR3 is CASSVELQRGFSYEQYF. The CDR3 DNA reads TGTGCCAGCAGCGTAGAACTCCAGCGGGGGTTCTCCTACGAGCAGTACTTC.

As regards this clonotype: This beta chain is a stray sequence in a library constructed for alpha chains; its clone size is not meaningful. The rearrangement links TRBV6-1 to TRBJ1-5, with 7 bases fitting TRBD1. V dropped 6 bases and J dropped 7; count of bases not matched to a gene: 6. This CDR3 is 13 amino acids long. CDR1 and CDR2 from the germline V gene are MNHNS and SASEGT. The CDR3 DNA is TGTGCCAGCAGAATTGACAGGGACCAGCCCCAGCATTTT. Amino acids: CASRIDRDQPQHF.

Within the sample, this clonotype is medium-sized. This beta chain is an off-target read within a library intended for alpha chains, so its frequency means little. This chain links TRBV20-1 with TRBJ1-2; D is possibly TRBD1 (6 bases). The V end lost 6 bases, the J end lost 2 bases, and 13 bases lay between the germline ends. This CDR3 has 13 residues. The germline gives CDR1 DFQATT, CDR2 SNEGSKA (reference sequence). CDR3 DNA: TGCAGTGCCCCGACAGGACGCAACTATGGCTACACCTTC. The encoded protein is CSAPTGRNYGYTF.

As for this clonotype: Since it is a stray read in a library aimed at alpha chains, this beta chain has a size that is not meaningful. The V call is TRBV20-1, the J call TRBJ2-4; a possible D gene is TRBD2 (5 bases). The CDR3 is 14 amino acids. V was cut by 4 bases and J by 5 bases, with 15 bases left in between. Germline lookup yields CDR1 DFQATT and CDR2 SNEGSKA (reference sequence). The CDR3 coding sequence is TGCAGTGCTATGGTCCGGGGAAGAGAAAACATTCAGTACTTC. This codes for CSAMVRGRENIQYF.

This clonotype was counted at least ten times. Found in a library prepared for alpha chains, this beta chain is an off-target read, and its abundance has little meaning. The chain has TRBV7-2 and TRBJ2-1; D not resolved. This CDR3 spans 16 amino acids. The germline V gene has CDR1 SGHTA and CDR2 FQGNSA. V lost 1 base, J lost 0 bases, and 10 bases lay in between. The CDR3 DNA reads TGTGCCAGCAGCTTAGTAGGCTCGAGCTCCTACAATGAGCAGTTCTTC. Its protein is CASSLVGSSSYNEQFF.